These T cell receptor beta chains were read from a single sample in a study of blood T cell repertoires in COVID-19. Produced via immunoSEQ multiplex PCR; TCRdb's table is partial and in-frame only. There are some 420,000 clones in the sample; around 91% occur only once, and 0.95% to 1.2% lies in the top ten. Sequenced input: PBMCs or T cells enriched from blood (not recorded which). These receptors all stem from a man younger than 45 who had recovered from COVID-19. Both conserved end residues are part of each CDR3. D genes are given only for firm matches. Not every row has a clone size; where given, it reads once, few, many or a size class.

j_gene	v_gene	abundance	d_gene	CDR3aa	CDR3nt
TRBJ2-3	TRBV24-1	NA	TRBD2	CATSDPTSGRGNTQYF	TGTGCCACCAGTGATCCAACTAGCGGGAGAGGTAATACGCAGTATTTT
TRBJ1-5	TRBV19	NA	NA	CASRQGNQPQHF	TGTGCCAGCAGGCAGGGAAATCAGCCCCAGCATTTT
TRBJ1-4	TRBV2	NA	NA	CASNNRIATNEKLFF	TGTGCCAGCAATAACAGGATTGCAACTAATGAAAAACTGTTTTTT
TRBJ1-2	TRBV27	NA	TRBD1	CASSLDRVNYGYTF	TGTGCCAGCAGTCTGGACAGGGTGAACTATGGCTACACCTTC
TRBJ1-5	TRBV11-2	few	NA	CASSLGLGQPQHF	TGTGCCAGCAGCTTAGGTCTAGGTCAGCCCCAGCATTTT
TRBJ1-5	TRBV7-2	NA	TRBD1	CASSLEGQLSNQPQHF	TGTGCCAGCAGCTTAGAGGGACAGCTTAGCAATCAGCCCCAGCATTTT
TRBJ2-1	TRBV5-1	NA	TRBD2	CASSRGVGRTSEDEQFF	TGCGCCAGCAGCCGGGGCGTAGGTCGGACTAGCGAAGATGAGCAGTTCTTC
TRBJ2-7	TRBV14	NA	TRBD1	CASSRGQGTYEQYF	TGTGCCAGCAGCCGGGGACAGGGAACCTACGAGCAGTACTTC
TRBJ2-7	TRBV28	NA	TRBD2	CASSLIPGLPKEQYF	TGTGCCAGCAGTTTGATTCCGGGACTACCTAAGGAGCAGTACTTC
TRBJ1-3	TRBV28	NA	TRBD1	CASSLLGQGANTIYF	TGTGCCAGCAGTTTACTGGGACAGGGGGCAAACACCATATATTTT
TRBJ2-3	TRBV7-8	NA	NA	CASSLVGSLRPTDTQYF	TGTGCCAGCAGCTTAGTAGGAAGCTTGAGGCCCACAGATACGCAGTATTTT
TRBJ2-1	TRBV5-1	NA	TRBD2	CASSLGLAGGPHNEQFF	TGCGCCAGCAGCTTGGGGTTAGCGGGAGGGCCACACAATGAGCAGTTCTTC
TRBJ1-5	TRBV19	NA	TRBD1	CASSSFRGTGPSYSNQPQHF	TGTGCCAGTAGTTCCTTTAGGGGGACAGGCCCCTCTTATAGCAATCAGCCCCAGCATTTT
TRBJ2-2	TRBV4-1	few	TRBD2	CASSQTSGLAGGQTGELFF	TGCGCCAGCAGCCAGACCTCAGGACTAGCGGGAGGGCAAACCGGGGAGCTGTTTTTT
TRBJ2-7	TRBV11-2	NA	NA	CASSLLTGEGYEQYF	TGTGCCAGCAGCCTCCTAACGGGAGAAGGCTACGAGCAGTACTTC
TRBJ1-5	TRBV19	once	TRBD1	CASTLQGSNQPQHF	TGTGCCAGTACCCTACAGGGGAGCAATCAGCCCCAGCATTTT
TRBJ2-7	TRBV28	NA	TRBD2	CASSKIQGRGRAYEQYF	TGTGCCAGCAGTAAAATACAGGGCCGCGGGAGGGCCTACGAGCAGTACTTC
TRBJ2-7	TRBV5-1	NA	NA	CASSFSQHYEQYF	TGCGCCAGCAGCTTCTCACAGCATTACGAGCAGTACTTC
TRBJ2-5	TRBV3-1/TRBV3-2	NA	TRBD2	CASSHDSGSRRETQYF	TGTGCCAGCAGCCATGATAGCGGGAGCAGGAGAGAGACCCAGTACTTC
TRBJ1-6	TRBV19	NA	NA	CASGTPLHF	TGTGCCAGTGGGACTCCCCTCCACTTT
TRBJ1-1	TRBV2	NA	NA	CASSSERGGAFF	TGTGCCAGCAGCTCCGAAAGGGGGGGAGCTTTCTTT
TRBJ1-2	TRBV11-2	NA	TRBD1	CASSLTQGPYGYTF	TGTGCCAGCAGCTTAACACAGGGGCCCTATGGCTACACCTTC
TRBJ2-1	TRBV7-9	NA	TRBD2	CASSPAGAGYNEQFF	TGTGCCAGCAGCCCCGCGGGAGCGGGATACAATGAGCAGTTCTTC
TRBJ1-3	TRBV5-6	NA	NA	CASSLRGQERAGNTIYF	TGTGCCAGCAGCTTGAGAGGGCAGGAAAGAGCTGGAAACACCATATATTTT
TRBJ2-1	TRBV3-1/TRBV3-2	NA	TRBD1	CASSQGRGAGTGGMNEQFF	TGTGCCAGCAGCCAAGGGCGAGGGGCCGGGACAGGGGGTATGAATGAGCAGTTCTTC